The text below deals with one TCR beta chain. Germline loops: CDR1 SGHNT, CDR2 YYREEE (reference sequence). This CDR3 has 16 residues. V shed 4 bases, J shed 0 bases, and the junction held 7 bases outside the gene matches. Original processing methods: The authors estimated nucleated cell counts from reference gene primer amplification. Assay used: immunoSEQ multiplex PCR; TCRdb lists only in-frame clones, some missing. V and J calls and clone size are as listed in that table; D and trimming were resolved from the DNA. This table has around 220,000 clones, about nine tenths appearing once. The sample belongs to a study of blood T cell repertoires in COVID-19. Study context: Acute-phase and convalescent COVID-19 samples originated in the United States, Italy and Spain.

This TCR was sampled from a man aged 45-65 years with acute or convalescent COVID-19. The sequencing input was peripheral blood. This chain connects TRBV5-4 to TRBJ1-3; 7 bases are a match to TRBD1. This CDR3 is CASSQDRLSSGNTIYF. The CDR3 DNA sequence: TGTGCCAGCAGCCAGGACAGGTTGAGCTCTGGAAACACCATATATTTT.